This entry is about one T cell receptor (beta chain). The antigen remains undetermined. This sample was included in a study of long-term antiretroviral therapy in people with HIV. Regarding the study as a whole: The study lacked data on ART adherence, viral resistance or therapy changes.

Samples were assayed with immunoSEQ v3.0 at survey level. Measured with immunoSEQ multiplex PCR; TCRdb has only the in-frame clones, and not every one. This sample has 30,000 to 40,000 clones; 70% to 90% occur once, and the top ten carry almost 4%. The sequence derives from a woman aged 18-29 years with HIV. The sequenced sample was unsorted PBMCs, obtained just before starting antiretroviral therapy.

CDR3 sequence (DNA): TGTGCCAGCACACGGGGGGCCAACTATGGCTACACCTTC. It encodes CASTRGANYGYTF. The chain uses TRBV6-5 and TRBJ1-2; TRBD1 is a possible D gene (6 bases). Germline V gives CDR1 MNHEY, CDR2 SVGAGI. CDR3 length: 13 residues. V was cut by 7 bases and J by 2 bases, with 11 bases left in between.